This T cell receptor beta chain was observed in a study of blood T cell repertoires in COVID-19. Study information: Material from acute and convalescent COVID-19 was sourced from the United States, Italy and Spain. T cells, B-cell-depleted T cells, or PBMCs provided the cDNA or gDNA that served as material.

This CDR3 contains 16 residues. V was shortened by 5 bases and J by 0 bases, with 17 bases between the two germline ends. Germline V gives CDR1 SGHTA, CDR2 FQGNSA. Under the authors' procedure: Nucleated cell number was recorded as an estimate derived from reference gene primer amplification. Clones were read by immunoSEQ multiplex PCR, and TCRdb kept only the in-frame ones, dropping some. V, J and clone size derive from that table, while D and trimming were established from the DNA sequence. The data contain 55,000 to 80,000 clones, roughly 81% of them singletons. The sequence derives from a human donor in a cohort sampled during active COVID-19. This chain links TRBV7-2 with TRBJ2-7; a weak D match, TRBD2 (5 bases). Sample: peripheral blood. CDR3 protein: CASSPGLPVSSYEQYF. For the CDR3, the DNA is TGTGCCAGCAGCCCCGGACTTCCGGTGAGCTCCTACGAGCAGTACTTC. The entire variable domain, with the rest obtained from reference TRBV7-2 and TRBJ2-7, is as follows: GAGVSQSPSNKVTEKGKDVELRCDPISGHTALYWYRQSLGQGLEFLIYFQGNSAPDKSGLPSDRFSAERTGGSVSTLTIQRTQQEDSAVYLCASSPGLPVSSYEQYFGPGTRLTVT.